Below, 5 T cell receptor beta chains from the same sample are listed, as sequenced in a study of cytomegalovirus exposure and HLA in healthy donors. Libraries were prepared by immunoSEQ multiplex PCR; TCRdb keeps only in-frame clonotypes and omits some of them. The sample comprises some 240,000 clones, approximately 86% of which are singletons, and around 1.3% rests with the top ten. Sequenced input: PBMCs. These receptors came from a woman in her thirties in good health and CMV-seropositive.

The rearrangement links TRBV20-1 to TRBJ1-1; D is unresolved. Between the trimmed V and J ends, which lost 3 bases and 4 bases, there was a span of 6 bases. Per the germline V gene, CDR1 is DFQATT and CDR2 is SNEGSKA (reference sequence). The CDR3 spans 11 residues. CDR3 DNA: TGCAGTGCTAGCGGGAGCACTGAAGCTTTCTTT. It codes for CSASGSTEAFF.

The chain joins TRBV20-1 to TRBJ2-7; D gene unclear. Deletions cut 7 bases from V and 6 bases from J, with 10 bases between. The germline CDR1 and CDR2 sequences are DFQATT and SNEGSKA (reference sequence). The CDR3 sequence is 10 residues long. CDR3 sequence: CSVFRSEQYF. CDR3 nucleotides: TGCAGTGTCTTCCGTAGCGAGCAGTACTTC.

The chain's CDR3 is CASRRQGTFSYEQYF. CDR3 DNA: TGTGCCAGCAGAAGACAGGGTACATTCTCCTACGAGCAGTACTTC. V usage is TRBV28 and J usage is TRBJ2-7, with 7 bases identical to TRBD1. The CDR3 loop spans 15 amino acids. V was pared by 6 bases and J by 0 bases, with 8 bases of the junction left unmatched. CDR1 and CDR2 from the germline V gene are MDHEN and SYDVKM. The whole variable domain, filled in from reference TRBV28 and TRBJ2-7, reads DVKVTQSSRYLVKRTGEKVFLECVQDMDHENMFWYRQDPGLGLRLIYFSYDVKMKEKGDIPEGYSVSREKKERFSLILESASTNQTSMYLCASRRQGTFSYEQYFGPGTRLTVT.

This chain connects TRBV25-1 to TRBJ1-5; unclear D gene. Per germline, CDR1 MGHDK and CDR2 SYGVNS. The V end lost 2 bases, the J end lost 4 bases, and 9 bases lay between the germline ends. This CDR3 contains 14 residues. CDR3 coding DNA: TGTGCCAGCAGTGAACTAGCGGGGAATCAGCCCCAGCATTTT. Translating it yields CASSELAGNQPQHF.

Written as DNA, the CDR3 is TGTGCCAGCAGCTTGGAGACAGTAACTGAAGCTTTCTTT. Protein: CASSLETVTEAFF. V usage is TRBV5-5 and J usage is TRBJ1-1; tentatively, D is TRBD1 (5 bases). The V gene's germline CDR1 is SGHKS and CDR2 YYEKEE (reference sequence). The CDR3 extends over 13 amino acids. V gave up 0 bases and J gave up 5 bases, with 8 bases separating them.